The clone carrying this T cell receptor (beta chain) came up a few times. The table came from immunoSEQ multiplex PCR; TCRdb's copy has only in-frame clones and leaves some out. The table has roughly 20,000 clones, roughly four fifths seen once. These data originate in a study of somatic mutations in cytotoxic T cells in rheumatoid arthritis. Trimming pared 2 bases from V and 6 bases from J, leaving 11 bases between. The germline CDR1 and CDR2 sequences are PRHDT and FYEKMQ (reference sequence). This CDR3 contains 13 residues. This sequence joins TRBV13 and TRBJ2-7; no firm D call. The sequence was collected from an adult with rheumatoid arthritis. Material for sequencing was CD8+ T cells sorted from blood. Here the CDR3 DNA reads TGTGCCAGCAGCTTACCGATTAGTAGCGAGCAGTACTTC. This codes for CASSLPISSEQYF.